Listed here is a single TCR beta chain. The antigen is unknown. Clones were sequenced by immunoSEQ multiplex PCR, and TCRdb holds only the in-frame ones, with some missing. Of roughly 140,000 clones listed, 90% were seen once; the top ten hold about 1.6%. The data stem from a study of T cell responses to AZD1222 COVID-19 vaccine. Study observations and caveats: Baseline seropositives among AZD1222 recipients totaled only five to seven. The peak T cell response came first, and repertoires were sampled only after it.

CDR3 length: 17 amino acids. Germline V gene lookup returns CDR1 SNHLY and CDR2 FYNNEI. V dropped 4 bases and J dropped 1; count of bases not matched to a gene: 10. The receptor comes from an adult who received the AZD1222 COVID-19 vaccine. This specimen consisted of peripheral blood, obtained 28 days after the second AZD1222 dose. The chain couples TRBV2 to TRBJ1-5; 7 nucleotides match TRBD1. Here the CDR3 reads CASSALAKDRSNQPQHF. In DNA form, the CDR3 reads TGTGCCAGCAGTGCTCTAGCTAAGGACAGGAGCAATCAGCCCCAGCATTTT.